Reported below is one TCR beta chain. This specimen comes from a study of blood T cell repertoires in COVID-19. Study information: There were acute and convalescent COVID-19 samples, and they came from the United States, Italy and Spain. In each case, the material was cDNA or gDNA derived from T cells, B-cell-depleted T cells, or PBMCs.

In the original processing: By means of reference gene primer amplification, nucleated cell counts were estimated. Assay: immunoSEQ multiplex PCR; the TCRdb copy retains only in-frame clones and omits some. D and trimming were read from the DNA, whereas the V and J calls and clone size are those reported in that table. The table includes about 190,000 clones, 60% to 80% detected once. Germline V CDR1 and CDR2: SGHDN, FVKESK. The CDR3 totals 13 residues. With 6 bases removed from V and 6 bases from J, the gap between germline ends came to 15 bases. This TCR was sampled from a man aged 55 to 69 with active or convalescent COVID-19. The sequenced sample consisted of peripheral blood. The rearrangement uses TRBV14 and TRBJ2-7, with D perhaps matching TRBD1 (6 bases). The CDR3 loop is CASSHRAPGEQYF. CDR3 bases: TGTGCCAGCAGTCACAGGGCCCCCGGCGAGCAGTACTTC. Supplemented by reference TRBV14 and TRBJ2-7, the full variable domain reads EAGVTQFPSHSVIEKGQTVTLRCDPISGHDNLYWYRRVMGKEIKFLLHFVKESKQDESGMPNNRFLAERTGGTYSTLKVQPAELEDSGVYFCASSHRAPGEQYFGPGTRLTVT.